Below are 10 T cell receptor beta chains sequenced from a single sample in a study of blood T cell repertoires in COVID-19 (dated by TCRdb to the early 2020s). The library was made by the immunoSEQ multiplex PCR assay. This immuneACCESS table, as held by TCRdb, lists in-frame sequences with V and J called but not all clones. Of the missing ones, under half trace to an unresolved V gene in checked studies; the others have no known cause. The sample data list roughly 200,000 clones, and over 80% of these were observed just once. Approximately 7.8% of the sample is held by the ten biggest clonotypes. The sequenced material came from peripheral blood. The source of these receptors is a woman aged 55-70 years with COVID-19, enrolled during active disease.

This chain joins TRBV27 and TRBJ1-5; tentative D call: TRBD1 (5 bases). Per germline, CDR1 MNHEY and CDR2 SMNVEV (reference sequence). Deletions cut 4 bases from V and 4 bases from J, with 11 bases between. This CDR3 contains 14 residues. CDR3 loop: CASSSAGGNQPQHF. In nucleotides, the CDR3 is TGTGCCAGCAGTTCAGCGGGGGGGAATCAGCCCCAGCATTTT.

The genes are TRBV12-3 or TRBV12-4 and TRBJ1-1; D is possibly TRBD1 (5 bases). Trimming cost V 8 bases and J 0 bases, with 10 bases left between them. The length of the CDR3 is 13 residues. The CDR3 spells CASYRLVNTEAFF. The CDR3 DNA sequence: TGTGCCAGCTACAGGCTTGTGAACACTGAAGCTTTCTTT.

This chain connects TRBV9 to TRBJ1-4; a weak D match, TRBD1 (5 bases). The germline CDR1 and CDR2 sequences are SGDLS and YYNGEE. The CDR3 extends over 16 amino acids. Trimming took off 3 bases at V and 8 bases at J, with 20 bases between the two ends. CDR3 protein: CASSARAGTGGEKLFF. In DNA, the CDR3 is TGTGCCAGCAGCGCGAGAGCCGGGACTGGTGGAGAAAAACTGTTTTTT. The full variable domain, with the rest looked up from reference TRBV9 and TRBJ1-4, is DSGVTQTPKHLITATGQRVTLRCSPRSGDLSVYWYQQSLDQGLQFLIQYYNGEERAKGNILERFSAQQFPDLHSELNLSSLELGDSALYFCASSARAGTGGEKLFFGSGTQLSVL.

The genes are TRBV5-1 and TRBJ1-1, with D hard to call. Germline CDR1 is SGHRS and CDR2 is YFSETQ. This CDR3 has 13 amino acids. V was pared by 7 bases and J by 2 bases, with 12 bases between. This chain's CDR3 is CASAPDINTEAFF. The CDR3 nucleotides read TGCGCCAGCGCACCAGACATTAACACTGAAGCTTTCTTT.

This clone appeared a single time. This chain uses TRBV23-1 with TRBJ2-3, with D hard to call. TRBV23-1 is an ORF for which the function is uncertain. There are 13 residues in the CDR3. Trimming pared 2 bases from V and 2 bases from J, leaving 5 bases between. CDR3 bases: TGCGCCAGCAGTCAAATCAACACAGATACGCAGTATTTT. Translation gives CASSQINTDTQYF.

The chain joins TRBV5-1 to TRBJ2-2, with 7 bases aligning to TRBD2. The CDR3 totals 14 residues. V was clipped by 7 bases and J by 6 bases; unmatched bases: 9. CDR1 is SGHRS and CDR2 is YFSETQ in the germline V gene. The CDR3 bases are TGCGCCAGCCGGGGAGTTGCGGGGGCCGGGGAGCTGTTTTTT. This sequence encodes CASRGVAGAGELFF.

The rearrangement links TRBV30 to TRBJ2-3, with TRBD1 identical over 8 bases. The CDR3 is 14 residues long. Germline CDR1 GTSNPN, CDR2 SVGIG (reference sequence). V shed 6 bases and J 5 bases; nucleotides not matched to a gene: 10. CDR3 residues: CACTRQGREDTQYF. The CDR3 bases are TGTGCCTGTACTAGACAGGGGCGGGAAGATACGCAGTATTTT.

The gene calls are TRBV29-1 and TRBJ2-7; 7 nucleotides align to TRBD1. The CDR3 has 12 amino acids. After removal of 4 bases from V and 0 bases from J, the junction contained 0 bases not matched to a gene. From germline, CDR1 is SQVTM and CDR2 ANQGSEA. The CDR3 nucleotides read TGCAGCGTTGGGGACAGCTCCTACGAGCAGTACGTC. The encoded protein is CSVGDSSYEQYV.

DNA of the CDR3: TGTGCCAGCACCCCGGGAGGGATAAACAATGAGCAGTTCTTC. Translating it yields CASTPGGINNEQFF. J is TRBJ2-1 and V is TRBV7-3, with 8 nucleotides matching TRBD2. CDR3 length: 14 amino acids. V lost 7 bases and J lost 5; bases outside the gene matches: 7. The V gene's germline CDR1 is SGHTA and CDR2 FQGTGA.

The chain links TRBV10-3 to TRBJ2-3; D gene unclear. The V end was cut by 5 bases, the J end by 0 bases, with 9 bases between. Germline V gene data show CDR1 as ENHRY and CDR2 as SYGVKD. This CDR3 spans 14 amino acids. The CDR3 loop reads CAISLFSSTDTQYF. In DNA, the CDR3 is TGTGCCATCAGTTTATTTTCTAGCACAGATACGCAGTATTTT.